This TCR beta chain was identified in a study of T cell repertoires in cytomegalovirus infection. Study background: Matching HLA type and CMV infection were both indicated by public TCR beta signatures.

The CDR3 consists of 16 residues. Deletions cut 2 bases from V and 7 bases from J, with 20 bases between. Germline CDR1 is ENHRY and CDR2 is SYGVKD. This clonotype was detected many times. Its matching antigen is unknown. Study results and caveats: HLA-C-restricted CMV clonotypes gave the most frequent clonotype in two of eight donors. Cumulative public TCR beta family frequency identified CMV carriers with the relevant HLA.

TCRdb recomputed calls from the reads with MiXCR, one row per CDR3 protein. The sample holds roughly 230,000 distinct CDR3 sequences; approximately 13% are singletons and the top ten take 1.5% to 2%. The TCR sequence derives from a human donor in good health (CMV status not recorded). Some clones in this sample may be carry-over from other donors' samples. The V call is TRBV10-3, the J call TRBJ1-1, with D possibly matching TRBD1 (5 bases). The sample consisted of PBMCs. The DNA for the CDR3 is TGTGCCATCAGTGAGACGAAGCAGGGAGGGAACGGTGAAGCTTTCTTT. Encoded protein: CAISETKQGGNGEAFF.